What follows describes a single T cell receptor (beta chain). Its antigen remains unidentified. The data are from a study of CD8 T cells in ankylosing spondylitis. General study results and limits: Disease-linked clones reportedly showed significant enrichment in matched ankylosing spondylitis synovial fluid. A TCR beta motif made of 7 to 9 highly homologous variants seemed typical of ankylosing spondylitis blood.

TCRdb itself ran the 5' RACE reads through MiXCR, one entry per CDR3 protein. The data contain 800,000 to 900,000 distinct CDR3 sequences, over 9.5% of them singletons. The clonotype comes from a male donor with ankylosing spondylitis. Input material: blood, either unsorted or a sorted T cell fraction (not recorded which).

CDR3 bases: TGTGCCAGCCTAAACGGGGGAGGGATGGGGACCCAGTACTTC. As protein: CASLNGGGMGTQYF. J is TRBJ2-5 and V is TRBV7-2; 7 nucleotides align to TRBD2. The CDR3 consists of 14 residues. J gave up 7 bases and V 8 bases, and 13 bases lay outside the gene matches. Germline CDR1 reads SGHTA; CDR2 reads FQGNSA.